A single sample gave rise to the 32 T cell receptor beta chains below, sequenced in a study of T cell changes during pregnancy in multiple sclerosis. Only in-frame clones appear in the TCRdb table, and some are missing; sequencing was by immunoSEQ multiplex PCR. This sample has approximately 70,000 clones, with about 92% found just once. This material consisted of peripheral blood, taken in the third trimester of pregnancy. The receptors were gathered from a female donor with multiple sclerosis, enrolled in a pregnancy study.

The chain links TRBV5-1 to TRBJ1-2; 7 nucleotides align to TRBD1. J was trimmed by 8 bases and V by 0 bases; bases with no gene match: 19. This CDR3 is 18 amino acids long. Germline V gives CDR1 SGHRS, CDR2 YFSETQ. CDR3 coding DNA: TGCGCCAGCAGCTTGGGACGACAGACAGGGCCTCAGCCCGAAGGCTACACCTTC. Amino acid sequence: CASSLGRQTGPQPEGYTF.

The rearrangement links TRBV10-1 to TRBJ1-4, with 8 bases aligning to TRBD1. V trimming: 4 bases; J trimming: 8 bases; junction bases outside the gene matches: 9. Germline assignment: CDR1 WNHNN and CDR2 SYGVQD (reference sequence). The CDR3 covers 15 residues. In DNA form, the CDR3 reads TGCGCCAGCAGTGGTAACGGACAGGGAGAAGAAAAACTGTTTTTT. Protein sequence: CASSGNGQGEEKLFF.

This chain's CDR3 is CASSLLGDSYNEQFF. In DNA, the CDR3 is TGTGCCAGCAGTTTATTGGGAGATTCCTACAATGAGCAGTTCTTC. This rearrangement joins TRBV27 to TRBJ2-1; perhaps TRBD2 as D (5 bases). V lost 1 base and J lost 1, with 8 bases in between. CDR3 length equals 15 residues. From germline, CDR1 is MNHEY and CDR2 SMNVEV (reference sequence).

This clone was seen only once. The chain employs TRBV9 and TRBJ2-7, with a tentative D call TRBD2 (5 bases). V was clipped by 2 bases and J by 3 bases, with 9 bases between them. This CDR3 is built from 13 residues. CDR1 is SGDLS and CDR2 is YYNGEE in the germline V gene. In DNA, the CDR3 is TGTGCCAGCAGCGTGGGAGTCGGCTACGAGCAGTACTTC. Protein product: CASSVGVGYEQYF.

CDR3 nucleotide sequence: TGTGCCAGCAGCGTAGCCGGGGTAGCAAACTATGGCTACACCTTC. It yields the protein CASSVAGVANYGYTF. The chain has TRBV9 and TRBJ1-2; no reliable D call. V shed 0 bases and J shed 2 bases, with 11 bases lying between them. Germline-derived CDR1 and CDR2 are SGDLS and YYNGEE. This CDR3 has 15 amino acids.

V usage is TRBV6-1 and J usage is TRBJ1-2; TRBD1 might be the D (5 bases). This CDR3 has 13 residues. From germline, CDR1 is MNHNS and CDR2 SASEGT. Trimming cost V 8 bases and J 3 bases, with 13 bases left between them. The CDR3: CASSFQGDYGYTF. The CDR3 nucleotides are TGTGCCAGCTCCTTCCAGGGTGACTATGGCTACACCTTC.

This clone was picked up one time. As DNA, the CDR3 is TGCGCCAGCAGCCTGGGAGAGGCGGGGGCCCAGTACTTC. Amino acid sequence: CASSLGEAGAQYF. V gene TRBV5-1 combines with J gene TRBJ2-5; the match to TRBD2 covers 7 bases. Germline CDR1 is SGHRS and CDR2 is YFSETQ. V lost 4 bases to trimming and J lost 9 bases; unmatched junction nucleotides: 9. The CDR3 consists of 13 residues.

The chain uses TRBV21-1 and TRBJ1-4; the table assigns TRBD1, which was not confirmed against the DNA. TRBV21-1 is given as a pseudogene. This CDR3 is 15 amino acids long. CDR3 bases: TGTGCCAGCGTGAGGGGGGACAGGGCTAATGAAAAACTGTTTTTT. Protein product: CASVRGDRANEKLFF.

This clone was counted a single time. The chain uses TRBV7-9 and TRBJ2-1; 9 bases fit TRBD1. With 10 bases clipped from V and 11 bases from J, the junction kept 3 bases outside the gene matches. The CDR3 runs 10 residues. Germline V lookup: CDR1 SEHNR, CDR2 FQNEAQ (reference sequence). The CDR3 spells CATGTGQQFF. CDR3 bases: TGTGCCACCGGGACAGGGCAGCAGTTCTTC.

The count of this clone is one. The rearrangement joins TRBV28 to TRBJ2-1; 9 bases map to TRBD2. CDR3 length equals 19 residues. Germline CDR1 MDHEN, CDR2 SYDVKM. The ends lost 3 bases at V and 3 bases at J; junction bases unmatched: 15. Written as DNA, the CDR3 is TGTGCCAGCAGTTTTGGTAGCGGGAGTTCGGGGTGGGACTACAATGAGCAGTTCTTC. Translated, it gives CASSFGSGSSGWDYNEQFF. Full variable domain (rest looked up from reference TRBV28 and TRBJ2-1): DVKVTQSSRYLVKRTGEKVFLECVQDMDHENMFWYRQDPGLGLRLIYFSYDVKMKEKGDIPEGYSVSREKKERFSLILESASTNQTSMYLCASSFGSGSSGWDYNEQFFGPGTRLTVL.

The J gene is TRBJ2-3, the V gene TRBV18; 11 bases align to TRBD2. V lost 4 bases to trimming and J lost 0 bases; unmatched junction nucleotides: 3. CDR1 and CDR2 from the germline V gene are KGHSH and LQKENI. This CDR3 is built from 16 residues. The CDR3 reads CASSLGTSGSTDTQYF. For the CDR3, the DNA is TGTGCCAGCTCACTCGGGACTAGCGGTAGCACAGATACGCAGTATTTT.

This chain connects TRBV6-5 to TRBJ1-1; D is ambiguous. The V gene lost 6 bases and the J gene lost 4 bases, with 15 bases spanning the gap. Looked up from germline, CDR1 is MNHEY and CDR2 is SVGAGI. The CDR3 sequence is 14 residues long. The CDR3 DNA reads as TGTGCCAGCAGCCTAGAGGGCCGAGGCACTGAAGCTTTCTTT. It translates to CASSLEGRGTEAFF.

This clone was seen a single time. The chain uses TRBV2 and TRBJ2-3, with TRBD2 matching 9 bases. Trimming took 4 bases from V and 5 from J; bases not matched to a gene: 4. Germline CDR1 and CDR2: SNHLY and FYNNEI. The CDR3 covers 14 residues. DNA of the CDR3: TGTGCCAGCAGTGGGGCGGGAGGGCAAGATACGCAGTATTTT. This codes for CASSGAGGQDTQYF. Drawing the rest from reference TRBV2 and TRBJ2-3, the complete variable domain is EPEVTQTPSHQVTQMGQEVILRCVPISNHLYFYWYRQILGQKVEFLVSFYNNEISEKSEIFDDQFSVERPDGSNFTLKIRSTKLEDSAMYFCASSGAGGQDTQYFGPGTRLTVL.

This sequence joins TRBV2 and TRBJ1-1; D not resolved. The CDR3 contains 10 residues. Trimming removed 8 bases at V and 3 bases at J, with 4 bases between. In germline, CDR1 is SNHLY, CDR2 FYNNEI. The CDR3 loop reads CASLYTEAFF. The CDR3 DNA follows: TGTGCCAGCTTATACACTGAAGCTTTCTTT.

The chain joins TRBV5-1 to TRBJ2-2; 9 nucleotides agree with TRBD2. The CDR3 loop spans 16 amino acids. Germline V gene sequence: CDR1 SGHRS, CDR2 YFSETQ. V lost 2 bases to trimming and J lost 3 bases; unmatched junction nucleotides: 5. DNA for the CDR3: TGCGCCAGCAGCTTTATGGTAGCGGGGGACACCGGGGAGCTGTTTTTT. This encodes CASSFMVAGDTGELFF.

V is TRBV5-5 and J is TRBJ1-2; 9 bases match TRBD1. This CDR3 comprises 15 residues. Germline V gene data show CDR1 as SGHKS and CDR2 as YYEKEE (reference sequence). The junction had 5 bases not matched to a gene; V was cut back by 3 bases and J by 2 bases. The CDR3 bases are TGTGCCAGCAGCTCTGCCGGGACAGGGAACTATGGCTACACCTTC. Encoded protein: CASSSAGTGNYGYTF.

The chain employs TRBV19 and TRBJ2-1; tentatively, D is TRBD1 (5 bases). The germline V gene has CDR1 LNHDA and CDR2 SQIVND (reference sequence). V was pared by 6 bases and J by 7 bases, with 10 bases between. This CDR3 comprises 12 residues. CDR3 protein: CASSDSLNEQFF. The CDR3 DNA reads as TGTGCCAGTAGCGACAGCCTGAATGAGCAGTTCTTC.

V and J are TRBV9 and TRBJ1-5; 9 bases fit TRBD1. Losses at the gene ends were 3 bases for V and 3 bases for J; bases not matched to a gene: 4. The CDR3 runs 15 residues. CDR1 and CDR2 from the germline V gene are SGDLS and YYNGEE. CDR3 in DNA: TGTGCCAGCAGCGCCACAGGGGGCTACAATCAGCCCCAGCATTTT. Protein: CASSATGGYNQPQHF.

The genes are TRBV6-5 and TRBJ2-7, with a weak D call TRBD1 (5 bases). Trimming left V 6 bases short and J 6 bases short, with 15 bases between. Germline CDR1 and CDR2: MNHEY and SVGAGI. The CDR3 contains 13 residues. The CDR3 reads CASSPRTPPEQYF. DNA of the CDR3: TGTGCCAGCAGCCCCAGGACACCTCCCGAGCAGTACTTC.

CDR3: CASSERAGGGRMNTEAFF. As DNA, the CDR3 is TGTGCCAGCAGTGAAAGGGCGGGAGGGGGCCGGATGAACACTGAAGCTTTCTTT. The chain joins TRBV6-1 to TRBJ1-1; 7 bases agree with TRBD1. V was pared by 2 bases and J by 0 bases, with 12 bases of the junction left unmatched. This CDR3 has 18 amino acids. Germline V gene lookup returns CDR1 MNHNS and CDR2 SASEGT.

The genes are TRBV27 and TRBJ2-7; 11 bases map to TRBD1. V was pared by 5 bases and J by 2 bases, with 14 bases of the junction left unmatched. The germline CDR1 and CDR2 sequences are MNHEY and SMNVEV (reference sequence). This CDR3 contains 18 residues. This CDR3 reads CASSPYGQGALKTYEQYF. The CDR3 DNA is TGTGCCAGCAGTCCCTATGGACAGGGGGCCCTAAAAACCTACGAGCAGTACTTC.

The V and J genes are TRBV5-1 and TRBJ1-4; 7 bases are shared with TRBD1. The germline CDR1 and CDR2 sequences are SGHRS and YFSETQ. The CDR3 covers 15 residues. Losses at the gene ends were 4 bases for V and 7 bases for J; bases not matched to a gene: 10. The DNA of the CDR3 is TGCGCCAGCAGCCTAATTGGGACAGCGCGTGAAAAACTGTTTTTT. Its translation is CASSLIGTAREKLFF. The variable domain in full, with the rest retrieved from reference TRBV5-1 and TRBJ1-4, is KAGVTQTPRYLIKTRGQQVTLSCSPISGHRSVSWYQQTPGQGLQFLFEYFSETQRNKGNFPGRFSGRQFSNSRSEMNVSTLELGDSALYLCASSLIGTAREKLFFGSGTQLSVL.

The chain links TRBV27 to TRBJ2-3, with unresolved D. The CDR3 consists of 15 residues. The V gene lost 2 bases and the J gene lost 4 bases, with 13 bases spanning the gap. Germline V lookup: CDR1 MNHEY, CDR2 SMNVEV (reference sequence). In nucleotides, the CDR3 is TGTGCCAGCAGTTTACTTGCCAGATTGTCAGATACGCAGTATTTT. Amino acids: CASSLLARLSDTQYF.

This clone was picked up one time. The chain uses TRBV27 and TRBJ2-1; 12 bases line up with TRBD2. V lost 5 bases and J lost 15; bases outside the gene matches: 14. The germline CDR1 and CDR2 sequences are MNHEY and SMNVEV (reference sequence). The CDR3 has 15 residues. CDR3 in DNA: TGTGCCAGCAGTACACTAGCGGGGGGTATCGAGAAGGGGTTCTTC. Its translation: CASSTLAGGIEKGFF.

The V gene is TRBV11-2, the J gene TRBJ1-5, with TRBD1 as a possible D gene (5 bases). Trimming shortened V by 0 bases and J by 7 bases, and 10 bases separated the two germline ends. The CDR3 extends over 14 amino acids. Germline lookup yields CDR1 SGHAT and CDR2 FQNNGV. In nucleotides, the CDR3 is TGTGCCAGCAGCTTAGAGGGGGGAGCGCAGCCCCAGCATTTT. Encoded protein: CASSLEGGAQPQHF.

J is TRBJ1-1 and V is TRBV10-1, with 12 bases fitting TRBD1. Germline V gene lookup returns CDR1 WNHNN and CDR2 SYGVQD (reference sequence). This CDR3 comprises 14 residues. V shed 8 bases and J 6 bases; nucleotides not matched to a gene: 7. CDR3 bases: TGCGCCAGCGGGCCGGGACAGGGGGCACCTGAAGCTTTCTTT. Its translation is CASGPGQGAPEAFF.

Notes on this clone: Distinct nucleotide sequences in the sample also encode this CDR3. The genes are TRBV6-1 and TRBJ2-1; 11 nucleotides agree with TRBD2. This CDR3 comprises 15 residues. Germline assignment: CDR1 MNHNS and CDR2 SASEGT. Trimming took 2 bases from V and 3 from J; bases not matched to a gene: 0. CDR3 nucleotide sequence: TGTGCCAGCAGTGAACTAGCGGGAGGCTACAATGAGCAGTTCTTC. Protein product: CASSELAGGYNEQFF.

The chain couples TRBV27 to TRBJ1-1; D might be TRBD1 (5 bases). CDR3 length equals 14 residues. Trimming left V 1 base short and J 11 bases short, with 17 bases between. The germline gives CDR1 MNHEY, CDR2 SMNVEV (reference sequence). The CDR3 nucleotides are TGTGCCAGCAGTTTATTAGGCGTGGGCGGGACGGCTTTCTTT. Residues: CASSLLGVGGTAFF.

V and J are TRBV5-5 and TRBJ2-7; a possible D gene is TRBD2 (6 bases). Trimming removed 1 base from V and 4 bases from J, with 15 bases in between. From germline, CDR1 is SGHKS and CDR2 YYEKEE (reference sequence). The CDR3 is 15 residues long. The CDR3 is CASSLRDSKSYEQYF. DNA of the CDR3: TGTGCCAGCAGCTTGCGGGACTCCAAAAGTTACGAGCAGTACTTC.

A few counts support this clone. The chain recombines TRBV2 with TRBJ2-2; perhaps TRBD2 as D (6 bases). This CDR3 comprises 16 residues. V gave up 7 bases and J gave up 1 base, with 16 bases separating them. The germline gives CDR1 SNHLY, CDR2 FYNNEI. The CDR3 region has the DNA TGTGCCAGCAAGGGCCTAGGGAGGCTGAACACCGGGGAGCTGTTTTTT. This sequence encodes CASKGLGRLNTGELFF.

This chain joins TRBV4-1 and TRBJ1-6; the match to TRBD1 covers 8 bases. CDR3 length equals 17 residues. CDR1 is MGHRA and CDR2 is YSYEKL in the germline V gene. Trimming took 0 bases from V and 10 from J; bases not matched to a gene: 11. DNA for the CDR3: TGCGCCAGCAGCCAAGATCTTGGTCAGGGGGCGAGGTCACCCCTCCACTTT. Amino acids: CASSQDLGQGARSPLHF.

This chain links TRBV12-5 with TRBJ2-5; 7 bases line up with TRBD1. Trimming cost V 1 base and J 5 bases; bases outside gene matches: 10. This CDR3 spans 16 amino acids. CDR1 and CDR2 from the germline V gene are LGHNT and FRNRAP. The CDR3 loop is CASGLGSGGRGETQYF. Here the CDR3 DNA reads TGTGCTAGTGGTTTGGGCTCAGGGGGTAGGGGGGAGACCCAGTACTTC.